This TCR beta chain was sequenced in a study of T cell responses to AZD1222 COVID-19 vaccine. Study-wide context: Second-dose recipients at about 4 or about 12 weeks were treated as one pooled group.

For this clone: As yet, its antigen is unknown.

Study observations and caveats: Donors, mostly white British, included more females; clonal diversity was possibly underestimated. Repertoires were obtained only post-peak T cell response.

This table comes from immunoSEQ multiplex PCR, and its TCRdb copy is limited to in-frame clones, with some not included. Seen here are about 150,000 clones, 75% to 95% observed once, and the top ten hold about 1.6%. The CDR3 spans 16 residues. Per germline, CDR1 SQVTM and CDR2 ANQGSEA. V lost 6 bases and J lost 2, with 21 bases in between. V is TRBV29-1 and J is TRBJ2-3; tentatively, D is TRBD1 (7 bases). The receptor was isolated from an adult in good health. Sequencing used peripheral blood, obtained on day 0 of AZD1222 vaccination. The CDR3 loop reads CSVLPQGGSITDTQYF. CDR3 nucleotides: TGCAGCGTGTTACCTCAGGGGGGCAGCATCACAGATACGCAGTATTTT.